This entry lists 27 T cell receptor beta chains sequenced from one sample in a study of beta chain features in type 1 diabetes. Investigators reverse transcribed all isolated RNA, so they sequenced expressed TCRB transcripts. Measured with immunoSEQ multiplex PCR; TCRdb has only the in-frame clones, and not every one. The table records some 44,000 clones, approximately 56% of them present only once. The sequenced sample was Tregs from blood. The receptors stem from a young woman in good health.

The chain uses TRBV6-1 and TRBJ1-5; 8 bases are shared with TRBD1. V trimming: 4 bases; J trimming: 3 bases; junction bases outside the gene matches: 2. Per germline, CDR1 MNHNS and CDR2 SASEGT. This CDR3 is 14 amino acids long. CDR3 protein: CASSGTGLNQPQHF. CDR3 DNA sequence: TGTGCCAGCAGTGGGACAGGGCTCAATCAGCCCCAGCATTTT.

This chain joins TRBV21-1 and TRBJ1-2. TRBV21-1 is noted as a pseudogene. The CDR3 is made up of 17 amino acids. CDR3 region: CASVAFLRVKREDGYTF. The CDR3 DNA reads TGTGCCAGCGTCGCCTTTCTGAGAGTGAAACGCGAAGATGGCTACACCTTC.

DNA for the CDR3: TGTGCCAGCAGTTACTCTGAGGGACTAGCGAACAATGAGCAGTTCTTC. Residues: CASSYSEGLANNEQFF. The gene calls are TRBV6-6 and TRBJ2-1; 10 nucleotides line up with TRBD2. V gave up 0 bases and J gave up 5 bases; unmatched junction bases: 4. Germline V CDR1 and CDR2: MNHNY, SVGAGI (reference sequence). The CDR3 sequence is 16 residues long.

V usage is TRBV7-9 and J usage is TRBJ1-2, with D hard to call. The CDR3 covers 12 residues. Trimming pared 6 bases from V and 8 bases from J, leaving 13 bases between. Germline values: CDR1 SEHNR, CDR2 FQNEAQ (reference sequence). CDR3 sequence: CASSSTSAGYTF. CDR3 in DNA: TGTGCCAGCAGTTCTACCTCTGCCGGCTACACCTTC.

CDR3 bases: TGTGCCAGCAGCTTAGCCGGGGTAGCGGGCGTTTACAATGAGCAGTTCTTC. Its protein is CASSLAGVAGVYNEQFF. V usage is TRBV7-6 and J usage is TRBJ2-1, with TRBD2 matching 7 bases. The length of the CDR3 is 17 residues. Germline assignment: CDR1 SGHVS and CDR2 FNYEAQ. V gave up 0 bases and J gave up 4 bases; unmatched junction bases: 9.

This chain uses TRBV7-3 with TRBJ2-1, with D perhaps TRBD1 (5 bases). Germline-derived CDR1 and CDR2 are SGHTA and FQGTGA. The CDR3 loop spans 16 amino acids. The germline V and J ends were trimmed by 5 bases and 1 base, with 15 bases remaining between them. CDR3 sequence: CASSPTGEPSYNEQFF. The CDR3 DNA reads TGTGCCAGCAGCCCTACAGGAGAACCTTCCTACAATGAGCAGTTCTTC.

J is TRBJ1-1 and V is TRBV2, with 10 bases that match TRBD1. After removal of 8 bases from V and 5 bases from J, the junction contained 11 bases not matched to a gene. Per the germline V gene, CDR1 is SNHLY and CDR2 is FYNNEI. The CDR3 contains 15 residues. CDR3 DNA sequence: TGTGCCAGCGCAAGGACAGGGGGGAAAGGTACTGAAGCTTTCTTT. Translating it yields CASARTGGKGTEAFF. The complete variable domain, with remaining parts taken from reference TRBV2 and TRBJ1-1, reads EPEVTQTPSHQVTQMGQEVILRCVPISNHLYFYWYRQILGQKVEFLVSFYNNEISEKSEIFDDQFSVERPDGSNFTLKIRSTKLEDSAMYFCASARTGGKGTEAFFGQGTRLTVV.

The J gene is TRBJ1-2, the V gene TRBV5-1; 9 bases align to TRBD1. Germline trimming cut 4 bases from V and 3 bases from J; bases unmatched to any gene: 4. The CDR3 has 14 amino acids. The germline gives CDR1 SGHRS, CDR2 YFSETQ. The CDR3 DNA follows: TGCGCCAGCAGCCCGGACAGGGGTTACTATGGCTACACCTTC. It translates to CASSPDRGYYGYTF.

The CDR3 region is CASSPLDGTNYGYTF. The CDR3 coding sequence is TGTGCCAGCTCACCCTTAGACGGGACTAACTATGGCTACACCTTC. J is TRBJ1-2 and V is TRBV18, with D unclear. From germline, CDR1 is KGHSH and CDR2 LQKENI. Trimming took off 3 bases at V and 0 bases at J, with 11 bases between the two ends. CDR3 length: 15 residues.

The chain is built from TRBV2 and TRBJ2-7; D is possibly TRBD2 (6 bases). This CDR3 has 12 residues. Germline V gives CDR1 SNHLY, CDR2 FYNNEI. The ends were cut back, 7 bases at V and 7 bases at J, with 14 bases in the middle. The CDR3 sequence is CASTQGGWEQYF. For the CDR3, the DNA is TGTGCCAGCACCCAGGGAGGCTGGGAGCAGTACTTC.

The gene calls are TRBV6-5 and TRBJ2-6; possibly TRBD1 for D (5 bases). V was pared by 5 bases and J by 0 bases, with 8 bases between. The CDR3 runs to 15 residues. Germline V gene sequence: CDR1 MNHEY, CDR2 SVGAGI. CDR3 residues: CASSRQLSGANVLTF. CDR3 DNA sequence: TGTGCCAGCAGTCGACAGCTCTCTGGGGCCAACGTCCTGACTTTC.

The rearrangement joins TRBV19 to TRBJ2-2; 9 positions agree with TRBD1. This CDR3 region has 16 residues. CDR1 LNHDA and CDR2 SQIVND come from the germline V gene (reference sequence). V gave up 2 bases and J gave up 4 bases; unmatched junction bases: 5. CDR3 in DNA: TGTGCCAGTAGTATACGGAGACAGGGGGGCACCGGGGAGCTGTTTTTT. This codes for CASSIRRQGGTGELFF.

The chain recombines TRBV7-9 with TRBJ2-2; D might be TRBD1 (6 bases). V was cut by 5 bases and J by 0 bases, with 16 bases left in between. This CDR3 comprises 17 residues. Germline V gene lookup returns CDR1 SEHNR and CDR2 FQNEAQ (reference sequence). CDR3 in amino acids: CASSPGSGTTNTGELFF. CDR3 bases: TGTGCCAGCAGCCCTGGCTCCGGGACAACGAACACCGGGGAGCTGTTTTTT.

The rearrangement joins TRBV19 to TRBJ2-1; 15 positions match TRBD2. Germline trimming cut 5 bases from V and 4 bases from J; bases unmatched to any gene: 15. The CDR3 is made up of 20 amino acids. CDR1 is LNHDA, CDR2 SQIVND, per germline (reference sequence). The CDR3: CASSPWGLAGGLPEYNEQFF. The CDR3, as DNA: TGTGCCAGTAGTCCCTGGGGACTAGCGGGAGGCCTCCCCGAATACAATGAGCAGTTCTTC.

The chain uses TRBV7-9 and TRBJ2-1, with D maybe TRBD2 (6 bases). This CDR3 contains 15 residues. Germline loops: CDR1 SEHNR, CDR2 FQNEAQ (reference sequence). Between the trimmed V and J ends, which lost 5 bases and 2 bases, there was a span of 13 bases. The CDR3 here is CASSPSAGTYNEQFF. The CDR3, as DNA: TGTGCCAGCAGCCCATCAGCGGGCACCTACAATGAGCAGTTCTTC.

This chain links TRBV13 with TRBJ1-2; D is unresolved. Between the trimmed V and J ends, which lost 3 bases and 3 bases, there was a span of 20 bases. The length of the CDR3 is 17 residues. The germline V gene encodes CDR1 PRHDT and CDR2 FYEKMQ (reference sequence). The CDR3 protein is CASSFQASGRTDYGYTF. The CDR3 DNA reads TGTGCCAGCAGCTTCCAGGCTAGCGGGAGGACGGACTATGGCTACACCTTC.

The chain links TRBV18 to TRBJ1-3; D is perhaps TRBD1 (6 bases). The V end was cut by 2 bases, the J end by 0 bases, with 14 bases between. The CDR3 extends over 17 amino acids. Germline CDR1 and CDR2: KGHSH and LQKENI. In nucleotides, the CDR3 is TGTGCCAGCTCACCAGGGCCGCAGGGGCTCTCTGGAAACACCATATATTTT. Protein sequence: CASSPGPQGLSGNTIYF.

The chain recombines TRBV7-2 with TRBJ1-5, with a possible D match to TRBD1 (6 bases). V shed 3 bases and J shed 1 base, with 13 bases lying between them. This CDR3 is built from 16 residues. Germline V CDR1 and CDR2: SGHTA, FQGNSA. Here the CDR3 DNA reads TGTGCCAGCAGCTTTGGGGCAGGGGTAAGCAATCAGCCCCAGCATTTT. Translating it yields CASSFGAGVSNQPQHF. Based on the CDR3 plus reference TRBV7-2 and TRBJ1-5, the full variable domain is GAGVSQSPSNKVTEKGKDVELRCDPISGHTALYWYRQSLGQGLEFLIYFQGNSAPDKSGLPSDRFSAERTGGSVSTLTIQRTQQEDSAVYLCASSFGAGVSNQPQHFGDGTRLSIL.

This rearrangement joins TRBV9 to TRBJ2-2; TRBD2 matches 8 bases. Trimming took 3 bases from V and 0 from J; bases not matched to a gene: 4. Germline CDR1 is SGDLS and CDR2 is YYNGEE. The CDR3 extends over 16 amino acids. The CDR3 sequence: CASSGLARSNTGELFF. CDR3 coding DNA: TGTGCCAGCAGCGGACTAGCGCGATCGAACACCGGGGAGCTGTTTTTT.

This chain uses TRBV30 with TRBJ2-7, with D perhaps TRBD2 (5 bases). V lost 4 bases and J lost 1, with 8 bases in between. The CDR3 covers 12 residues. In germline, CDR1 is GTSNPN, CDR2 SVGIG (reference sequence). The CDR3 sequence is CAWKRGSYEQYF. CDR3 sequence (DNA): TGTGCCTGGAAGCGCGGGTCCTACGAGCAGTACTTC.

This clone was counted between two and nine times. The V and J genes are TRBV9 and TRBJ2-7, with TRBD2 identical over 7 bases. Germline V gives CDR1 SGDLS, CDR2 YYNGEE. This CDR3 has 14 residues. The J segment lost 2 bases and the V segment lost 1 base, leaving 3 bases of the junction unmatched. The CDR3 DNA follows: TGTGCCAGCAGCGTACCTAGCGGACCCTACGAGCAGTACTTC. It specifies CASSVPSGPYEQYF. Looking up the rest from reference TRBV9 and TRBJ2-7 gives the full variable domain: DSGVTQTPKHLITATGQRVTLRCSPRSGDLSVYWYQQSLDQGLQFLIQYYNGEERAKGNILERFSAQQFPDLHSELNLSSLELGDSALYFCASSVPSGPYEQYFGPGTRLTVT.

CDR3 DNA: TGTGCCAGCGACCCCGGGCGACTAGCGGGAGCCTCAGGGCAAGAGACCCAGTACTTC. Its protein product is CASDPGRLAGASGQETQYF. This chain links TRBV7-8 with TRBJ2-5, with TRBD2 matching over 12 bases. Germline loops: CDR1 SGHVS, CDR2 FQNEAQ. The CDR3 consists of 19 residues. With 8 bases clipped from V and 2 bases from J, the junction kept 18 bases outside the gene matches. Drawing the rest from reference TRBV7-8 and TRBJ2-5, the complete variable domain is GAGVSQSPRYKVAKRGQDVALRCDPISGHVSLFWYQQALGQGPEFLTYFQNEAQLDKSGLPSDRFFAERPEGSVSTLKIQRTQQEDSAVYLCASDPGRLAGASGQETQYFGPGTRLLVL.

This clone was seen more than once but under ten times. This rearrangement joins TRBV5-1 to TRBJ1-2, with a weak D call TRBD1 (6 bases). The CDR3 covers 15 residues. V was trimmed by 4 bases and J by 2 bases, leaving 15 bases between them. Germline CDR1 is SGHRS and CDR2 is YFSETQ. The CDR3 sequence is CASSPAGGRNYGYTF. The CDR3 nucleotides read TGCGCCAGCAGCCCGGCGGGGGGCCGCAACTATGGCTACACCTTC.

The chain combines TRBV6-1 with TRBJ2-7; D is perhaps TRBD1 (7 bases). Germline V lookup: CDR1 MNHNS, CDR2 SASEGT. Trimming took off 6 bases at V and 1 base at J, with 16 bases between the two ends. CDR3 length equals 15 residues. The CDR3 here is CASRGTGEVSYEQYF. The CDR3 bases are TGTGCCAGCAGAGGAACAGGGGAGGTTTCCTACGAGCAGTACTTC.

The CDR3 is CASSPAGQGVGGYTF. Written as DNA, the CDR3 is TGTGCCAGCAGCCCAGCGGGCCAGGGGGTCGGAGGCTACACCTTC. The chain has TRBV7-6 and TRBJ1-2, with 7 bases aligning to TRBD1. The CDR3 consists of 15 residues. The germline V gene encodes CDR1 SGHVS and CDR2 FNYEAQ. The J segment lost 8 bases and the V segment lost 5 bases, leaving 14 bases of the junction unmatched.

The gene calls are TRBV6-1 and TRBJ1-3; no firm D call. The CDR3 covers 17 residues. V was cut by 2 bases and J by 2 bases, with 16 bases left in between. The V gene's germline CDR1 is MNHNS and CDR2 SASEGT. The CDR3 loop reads CASSESIRLGTGNTIYF. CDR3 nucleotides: TGTGCCAGCAGTGAATCGATAAGACTGGGTACTGGAAACACCATATATTTT.

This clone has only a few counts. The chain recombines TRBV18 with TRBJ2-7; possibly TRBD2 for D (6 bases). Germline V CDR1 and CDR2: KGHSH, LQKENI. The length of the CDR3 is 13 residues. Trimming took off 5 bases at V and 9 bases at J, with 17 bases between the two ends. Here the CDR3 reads CASSELGRGGQYF. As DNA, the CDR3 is TGTGCCAGCTCAGAGCTCGGGAGAGGCGGGCAGTACTTC.